The rows below give T cell receptor beta chains drawn from one sample of a study of control samples from healthy donors and cancer patients. Using immunoSEQ multiplex PCR, the repertoire was profiled, and TCRdb retains in-frame clones only, with some absent. The sample carries under 200,000 clones, about nine tenths recorded once. The sequencing sample was made of blood. These receptors were collected from a woman aged 30 to 39 in good health. The conserved cysteine and the conserved F or W are not part of the CDR3 here. The D gene is left open where the match is weak. Only part of the rows carry a size: once, few, many, or a class if the clone is expanded.

V gene: TRBV19
D gene: TRBD1
J gene: TRBJ2-7
clone size: .
CDR3 protein: ASSAETGASYEQY

V gene: TRBV6-1
D gene: .
J gene: TRBJ2-1
clone size: .
CDR3 protein: ASSESRGRNEQF

V gene: TRBV19
D gene: TRBD2
J gene: TRBJ2-2
clone size: few
CDR3 protein: ASRVLTSGRGTGELF

V gene: TRBV6-5
D gene: .
J gene: TRBJ1-5
clone size: .
CDR3 protein: ARVARNQPQH

V gene: TRBV6-5
D gene: .
J gene: TRBJ1-1
clone size: .
CDR3 protein: ASSYRDTEAF

V gene: TRBV27
D gene: TRBD1
J gene: TRBJ1-1
clone size: once
CDR3 protein: ASSLGYPGQGAPEAF

V gene: TRBV6-5
D gene: .
J gene: TRBJ1-1
clone size: few
CDR3 protein: ASSYSPGMTEAF

V gene: TRBV5-1
D gene: .
J gene: TRBJ2-1
clone size: .
CDR3 protein: ASSPTSSYNEQF

V gene: TRBV7-2
D gene: .
J gene: TRBJ2-7
clone size: once
CDR3 protein: ASSLTGGTYEQY

V gene: TRBV5-4
D gene: .
J gene: TRBJ2-7
clone size: once
CDR3 protein: ASSLGVGLSYEQY

V gene: TRBV15
D gene: TRBD1
J gene: TRBJ1-1
clone size: .
CDR3 protein: ATSRTGGDTEAF

V gene: TRBV6-4
D gene: TRBD2
J gene: TRBJ2-3
clone size: once
CDR3 protein: ASSEAGGGPDTQY

V gene: TRBV19
D gene: .
J gene: TRBJ1-5
clone size: once
CDR3 protein: ASSIGYSNQPQH

V gene: TRBV5-1
D gene: .
J gene: TRBJ1-2
clone size: .
CDR3 protein: ASSLGGSDGYT

V gene: TRBV5-1
D gene: .
J gene: TRBJ1-1
clone size: .
CDR3 protein: ASSLRGGAEAF

V gene: TRBV7-3
D gene: .
J gene: TRBJ1-1
clone size: .
CDR3 protein: ASSLLGNTEAF

V gene: TRBV7-8
D gene: .
J gene: TRBJ1-5
clone size: .
CDR3 protein: ASSSTDSNQPQH

V gene: TRBV28
D gene: TRBD2
J gene: TRBJ2-7
clone size: .
CDR3 protein: ASSSPTGPGGPDEQY

V gene: TRBV4-1
D gene: TRBD1
J gene: TRBJ1-3
clone size: .
CDR3 protein: ASRPGQGVSSGNTIY

V gene: TRBV21-1
D gene: .
J gene: TRBJ1-5
clone size: .
CDR3 protein: ASSVTGTDHQPQH

V gene: TRBV4-2
D gene: .
J gene: TRBJ2-2
clone size: .
CDR3 protein: ASSQGLVAGELF

V gene: TRBV6-5
D gene: .
J gene: TRBJ1-1
clone size: .
CDR3 protein: ASSYGGTEAF

V gene: TRBV4-2
D gene: .
J gene: TRBJ1-1
clone size: .
CDR3 protein: ASSQDRLYPNEAF

V gene: TRBV25-1
D gene: .
J gene: TRBJ1-2
clone size: .
CDR3 protein: ASRGDTYGYT

V gene: TRBV27
D gene: .
J gene: TRBJ1-6
clone size: once
CDR3 protein: ASSRGNSPLH

V gene: TRBV4-3
D gene: TRBD2
J gene: TRBJ2-1
clone size: many
CDR3 protein: ASSQEWPGGNEQF